This T cell receptor beta chain originates from a study of T cells after posttransplantation cyclophosphamide. Treatment was busulfan-fludarabine conditioning, a marrow graft, and cyclophosphamide on days +3 and +4. Sequencing used immunoSEQ multiplex PCR; TCRdb keeps in-frame clones, though not all of them. The sample lists about 36,000 clones; around four fifths were seen once. V was clipped by 4 bases and J by 1 base; unmatched bases: 11. Germline CDR1 is SQVTM and CDR2 is ANQGSEA. This CDR3 comprises 16 residues. Sequenced material: CD4+ T cells sorted from blood, taken just over 1,900 days after a stem cell transplant with posttransplant cyclophosphamide. The sequence came from a female patient in her 40s who received an allogeneic stem cell transplant from a related donor, was CMV-positive, and had no GVHD. Some T cells may be the graft donor's. This chain links TRBV29-1 with TRBJ2-3, with TRBD1 identical over 7 bases. The CDR3 spells CSVGSPTGRGTDTQYF. The CDR3, as DNA: TGCAGCGTTGGCTCCCCGACAGGGAGAGGCACAGATACGCAGTATTTT.